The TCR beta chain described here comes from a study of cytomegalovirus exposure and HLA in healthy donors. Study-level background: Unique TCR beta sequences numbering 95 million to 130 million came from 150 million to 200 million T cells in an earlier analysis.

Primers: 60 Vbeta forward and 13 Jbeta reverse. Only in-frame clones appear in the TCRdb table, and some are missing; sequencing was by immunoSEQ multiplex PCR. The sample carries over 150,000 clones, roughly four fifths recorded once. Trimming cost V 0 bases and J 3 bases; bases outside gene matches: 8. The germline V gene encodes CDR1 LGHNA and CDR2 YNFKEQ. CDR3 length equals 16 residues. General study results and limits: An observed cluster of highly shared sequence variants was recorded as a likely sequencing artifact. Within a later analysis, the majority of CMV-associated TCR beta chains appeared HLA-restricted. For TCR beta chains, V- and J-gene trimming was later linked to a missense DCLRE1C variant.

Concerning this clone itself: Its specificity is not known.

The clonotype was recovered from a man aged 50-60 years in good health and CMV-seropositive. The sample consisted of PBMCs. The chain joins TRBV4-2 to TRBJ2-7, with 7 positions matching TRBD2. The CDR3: CASSQDWGGRNYEQYF. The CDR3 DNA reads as TGTGCCAGCAGCCAAGATTGGGGAGGGCGGAACTACGAGCAGTACTTC.